One and the same sample provided the 23 T cell receptor beta chains below, sequenced in a study of blood T cell repertoires in COVID-19. The data were produced by immunoSEQ multiplex PCR, yet TCRdb's version contains in-frame clones alone and is incomplete. Of 300,000 to 450,000 clones listed, around 87% are singletons. The specimen was peripheral blood. These receptors were obtained from a woman aged 60-70 years with COVID-19, enrolled during active disease.

CDR3 sequence (DNA): TGTGCCAGCAACCCAGCTGGCGGGGGGGGGAAAGAGCAGTACTTC. Protein: CASNPAGGGGKEQYF. The rearrangement uses TRBV6-5 and TRBJ2-7; 9 positions match TRBD2. V dropped 7 bases and J dropped 7; count of bases not matched to a gene: 14. The germline CDR1 and CDR2 sequences are MNHEY and SVGAGI. There are 15 residues in the CDR3.

This chain uses TRBV9 with TRBJ2-7; a weak D match, TRBD1 (6 bases). V was trimmed by 8 bases and J by 6 bases, leaving 15 bases between them. There are 12 residues in the CDR3. The germline V gene has CDR1 SGDLS and CDR2 YYNGEE. CDR3 coding DNA: TGTGCCAGTAACTCAGGGGTAGGCGAGCAGTACTTC. Protein: CASNSGVGEQYF.

In its sample, this clone was seen once. The chain employs TRBV29-1 and TRBJ2-3, with D maybe TRBD2 (5 bases). V was clipped by 2 bases and J by 2 bases, with 11 bases between them. This CDR3 region has 14 residues. Germline CDR1 and CDR2: SQVTM and ANQGSEA. This chain's CDR3 is CSVELPGITDTQYF. CDR3 DNA sequence: TGCAGCGTTGAATTACCGGGGATCACAGATACGCAGTATTTT.

V is TRBV19 and J is TRBJ2-2; D perhaps matches TRBD1 (6 bases). Trimming removed 4 bases from V and 12 bases from J, with 12 bases in between. The V gene's germline CDR1 is LNHDA and CDR2 SQIVND (reference sequence). This CDR3 region has 12 residues. CDR3 sequence: CASSSRGNKLFF. In DNA, the CDR3 is TGTGCCAGTAGTAGCAGGGGTAATAAGCTGTTTTTT.

V is TRBV18 and J is TRBJ1-5; D remains unclear. V dropped 8 bases and J dropped 5 bases, with 13 bases sitting between them. Germline V gene sequence: CDR1 KGHSH, CDR2 LQKENI. The CDR3 runs 13 residues. The CDR3 protein is CASSVALDQPQHF. The CDR3 coding sequence is TGTGCCAGCAGCGTGGCATTAGATCAGCCCCAGCATTTT.

This rearrangement joins TRBV25-1 to TRBJ1-1, with D possibly being TRBD1 (5 bases). CDR3 length: 15 amino acids. V was cut by 2 bases and J by 1 base, with 11 bases left in between. Germline loops: CDR1 MGHDK, CDR2 SYGVNS. This chain's CDR3 is CASSEPGITNTEAFF. Here the CDR3 DNA reads TGTGCCAGCAGTGAACCAGGGATCACGAACACTGAAGCTTTCTTT.

The chain employs TRBV5-1 and TRBJ2-7, with unresolved D. Germline V gene sequence: CDR1 SGHRS, CDR2 YFSETQ. V was pared by 6 bases and J by 0 bases, with 13 bases between. The CDR3 is 14 amino acids. CDR3: CASTYDSPSYEQYF. The CDR3 DNA reads TGCGCCAGCACCTACGACTCCCCCTCCTACGAGCAGTACTTC.

The table lists this clone with a count of one. This chain uses TRBV6-4 with TRBJ2-7; a possible D gene is TRBD2 (6 bases). The CDR3 totals 19 residues. Trimming cost V 3 bases and J 2 bases, with 26 bases left between them. Germline values: CDR1 MRHNA, CDR2 SNTAGT. CDR3 in amino acids: CASSDKASAWSVCPYEQYF. Here the CDR3 DNA reads TGTGCCAGCAGTGATAAGGCTAGCGCGTGGAGTGTTTGCCCCTACGAGCAGTACTTC.

The CDR3 spells CASSDDRVRSPLHF. The CDR3 DNA is TGTGCCAGCAGTGACGACAGGGTGAGATCACCCCTCCACTTT. The chain employs TRBV2 and TRBJ1-6; 7 nucleotides match TRBD1. J lost 10 bases, V lost 3 bases, and 6 bases had no gene match. CDR1 and CDR2 from the germline V gene are SNHLY and FYNNEI. The CDR3 loop spans 14 amino acids.

The chain combines TRBV5-1 with TRBJ1-1, with D possibly matching TRBD1 (6 bases). Germline values: CDR1 SGHRS, CDR2 YFSETQ. Trimming cost V 4 bases and J 6 bases, with 16 bases left between them. CDR3 length: 14 amino acids. CDR3 amino acids: CASSPYAGGPEAFF. For the CDR3, the DNA is TGCGCCAGCAGCCCCTACGCGGGGGGCCCTGAAGCTTTCTTT.

The J gene is TRBJ2-7, the V gene TRBV6-5; 11 nucleotides line up with TRBD2. Trimming cost V 5 bases and J 6 bases; bases outside gene matches: 6. Germline CDR1 reads MNHEY; CDR2 reads SVGAGI. This CDR3 spans 14 amino acids. The CDR3 sequence is CASSNSGGAGEQYF. The DNA of the CDR3 is TGTGCCAGCAGTAATAGCGGGGGGGCGGGCGAGCAGTACTTC.

This chain links TRBV25-1 with TRBJ1-2; D unclear. The CDR3 extends over 14 amino acids. Trimming pared 6 bases from V and 2 bases from J, leaving 13 bases between. The germline V gene encodes CDR1 MGHDK and CDR2 SYGVNS. CDR3 in DNA: TGTGCCAGCAGCCTACCGGGGAGCAACTATGGCTACACCTTC. It specifies CASSLPGSNYGYTF.

J is TRBJ2-1 and V is TRBV29-1, with TRBD2 identical over 8 bases. The V and J ends lost 1 base and 5 bases, in that order; junction bases with no gene match: 7. The CDR3 has 15 amino acids. Germline V gene data show CDR1 as SQVTM and CDR2 as ANQGSEA. This CDR3 is CSVEAMTGGNNEQFF. In DNA, the CDR3 is TGCAGCGTTGAAGCAATGACGGGGGGGAACAATGAGCAGTTCTTC.

V gene TRBV6-5 combines with J gene TRBJ1-1; 7 bases line up with TRBD1. CDR3 length: 13 amino acids. J lost 3 bases, V lost 6 bases, and 4 bases had no gene match. CDR1 and CDR2 (germline): MNHEY, SVGAGI. The DNA for the CDR3 is TGTGCCAGCAGCCGCGGACAGGACACTGAAGCTTTCTTT. Its protein is CASSRGQDTEAFF.

V is TRBV27 and J is TRBJ1-6; D uncertain. Trimming removed 3 bases at V and 4 bases at J, with 4 bases between. The CDR3 has 13 residues. Germline-derived CDR1 and CDR2 are MNHEY and SMNVEV (reference sequence). The CDR3 loop is CASSFSYNSPLHF. Written as DNA, the CDR3 is TGTGCCAGCAGTTTCAGTTATAATTCACCCCTCCACTTT.

V gene TRBV28 combines with J gene TRBJ1-1; D gene ambiguous. This CDR3 has 13 amino acids. Between the trimmed V and J ends, which lost 7 bases and 6 bases, there was a span of 15 bases. CDR1 and CDR2 from the germline V gene are MDHEN and SYDVKM. In DNA form, the CDR3 reads TGTGCCAGCACCCTGAGACTGGGAGCTGAAGCTTTCTTT. This sequence encodes CASTLRLGAEAFF.

The chain has TRBV23-1 and TRBJ1-6; 7 bases fit TRBD1. TRBV23-1 qualifies as an ORF whose function is uncertain. The CDR3 is 18 residues long. Unmatched junction bases numbered 9, after V lost 4 bases and J lost 0 bases. The DNA for the CDR3 is TGCGCCAGCAGTCCCAGGGACAGAAGAAGCTCCTATAATTCACCCCTCCACTTT. Translated, it gives CASSPRDRRSSYNSPLHF.

The chain carries TRBV9 and TRBJ1-1; TRBD1 aligns across 9 bases. Germline V gene sequence: CDR1 SGDLS, CDR2 YYNGEE. J lost 5 bases, V lost 2 bases, and 4 bases had no gene match. The CDR3 is made up of 14 amino acids. CDR3 amino acids: CASSVGTGNTEAFF. The CDR3 bases are TGTGCCAGCAGCGTCGGGACAGGGAATACTGAAGCTTTCTTT.

This chain uses TRBV7-3 with TRBJ1-6; 7 bases agree with TRBD1. With V trimmed by 5 bases and J by 7 bases, 2 bases remained unmatched. The length of the CDR3 is 13 residues. From germline, CDR1 is SGHTA and CDR2 FQGTGA. The CDR3 region is CASSPGGNSPLHF. CDR3 sequence (DNA): TGTGCCAGCAGCCCAGGGGGAAATTCACCCCTCCACTTT.

The chain uses TRBV20-1 and TRBJ1-1, with D uncertain. Trimming took off 1 base at V and 4 bases at J, with 4 bases between the two ends. This CDR3 is 11 amino acids long. The germline V gene encodes CDR1 DFQATT and CDR2 SNEGSKA (reference sequence). CDR3 sequence reads: CSARGSTEAFF. The CDR3 nucleotides read TGCAGTGCTAGAGGGAGCACTGAAGCTTTCTTT.

A single count supports this clone. The rearrangement uses TRBV7-2 and TRBJ2-3, with 7 bases matching TRBD1. Trimming at V came to 4 bases and at J to 2 bases, leaving 3 bases not matched to a gene. The CDR3 contains 14 residues. CDR1 is SGHTA and CDR2 is FQGNSA in the germline V gene. The CDR3 protein is CASSSGQFTDTQYF. The CDR3 DNA sequence: TGTGCCAGCAGCTCGGGACAGTTCACAGATACGCAGTATTTT.

V and J are TRBV9 and TRBJ2-5; 13 positions agree with TRBD2. CDR3 length: 16 residues. The V gene end was trimmed by 3 bases and the J gene end by 5 bases; junction bases not matched to a gene: 7. Germline lookup yields CDR1 SGDLS and CDR2 YYNGEE. As DNA, the CDR3 is TGTGCCAGCAGCGCTCAACTAGCGGGGGGGCAGGAGACCCAGTACTTC. This encodes CASSAQLAGGQETQYF.

The rearrangement links TRBV2 to TRBJ1-2; D is possibly TRBD1 (5 bases). The CDR3 has 14 amino acids. CDR1 and CDR2 (germline): SNHLY, FYNNEI. Trimming stripped 3 bases from V and 5 bases from J, with 13 bases between. The CDR3 here is CASSDSRGGYGYTF. CDR3 DNA: TGTGCCAGCAGTGATTCCCGGGGGGGGTATGGCTACACCTTC.